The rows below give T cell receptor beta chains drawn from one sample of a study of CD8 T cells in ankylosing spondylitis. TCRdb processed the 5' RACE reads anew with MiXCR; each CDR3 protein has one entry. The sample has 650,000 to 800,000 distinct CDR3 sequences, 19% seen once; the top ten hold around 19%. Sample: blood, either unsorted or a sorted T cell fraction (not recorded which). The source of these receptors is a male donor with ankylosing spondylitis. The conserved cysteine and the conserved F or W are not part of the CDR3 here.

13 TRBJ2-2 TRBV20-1 SARESDRESGELF
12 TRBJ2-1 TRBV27 ASVAGGSYNEQF
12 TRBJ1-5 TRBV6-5 ASSLSRGGQPQH
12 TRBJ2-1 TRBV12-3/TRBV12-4 ASSLPLGGNEQF
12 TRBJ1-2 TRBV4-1 ASSQAQGGTGYT
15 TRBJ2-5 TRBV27 ASSRGTSGSEEETQY
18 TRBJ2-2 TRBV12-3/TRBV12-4 ASSPGSLTGEHWHTGELF
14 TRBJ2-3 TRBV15 ATSPGTRGGTDTQY
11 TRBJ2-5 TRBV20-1 SARMGWVETQY
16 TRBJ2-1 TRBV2 ASSRLINTQAWYNEQF
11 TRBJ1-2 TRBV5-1 ASSFSQAYGYT
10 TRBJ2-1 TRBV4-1 ASSQDARQQF
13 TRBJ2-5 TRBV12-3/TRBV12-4 ASSPIAGPPGTQY
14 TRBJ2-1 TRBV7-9 ASSYPRGGSRNEQF
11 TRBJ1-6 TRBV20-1 SARAWDNSPLH
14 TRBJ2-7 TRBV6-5 ASSYSRDRNSYEQY
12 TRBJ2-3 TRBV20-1 SATRAFGTDTQY
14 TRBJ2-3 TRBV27 ASSSLAGGALNTQY
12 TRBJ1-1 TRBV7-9 ASSLGSMNTEAF
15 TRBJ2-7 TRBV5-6 ASIPLGGQGALNEQY
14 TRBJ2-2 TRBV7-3 ASSALSGSKAGELF
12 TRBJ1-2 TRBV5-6 ASSWTGLAYGYT
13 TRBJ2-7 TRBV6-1 ASSVGQGLRYEQY
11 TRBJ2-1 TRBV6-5 ASSYGRNNEQF
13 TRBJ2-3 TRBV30 AWSVASGGTDTQY
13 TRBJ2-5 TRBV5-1 ASSLAPSGGETQY
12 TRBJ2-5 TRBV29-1 SVDYDRNQETQY
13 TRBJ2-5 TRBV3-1 ASSHSGLAEETQY
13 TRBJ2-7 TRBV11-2 ASSLEGSFSYEQY
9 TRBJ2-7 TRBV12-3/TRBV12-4 ATQGPYEQY
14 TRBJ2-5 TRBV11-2 ASSLGASGVQETQY
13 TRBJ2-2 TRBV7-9 ASSAGLANSGELF
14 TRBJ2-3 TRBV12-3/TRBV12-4 ASSRPTSGGTDTQY
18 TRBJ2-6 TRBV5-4 ASSLEQGLLLGSGANVLT
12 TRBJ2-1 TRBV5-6 ASSLAAAANEQF
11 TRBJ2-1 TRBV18 ASSPTRDNEQF